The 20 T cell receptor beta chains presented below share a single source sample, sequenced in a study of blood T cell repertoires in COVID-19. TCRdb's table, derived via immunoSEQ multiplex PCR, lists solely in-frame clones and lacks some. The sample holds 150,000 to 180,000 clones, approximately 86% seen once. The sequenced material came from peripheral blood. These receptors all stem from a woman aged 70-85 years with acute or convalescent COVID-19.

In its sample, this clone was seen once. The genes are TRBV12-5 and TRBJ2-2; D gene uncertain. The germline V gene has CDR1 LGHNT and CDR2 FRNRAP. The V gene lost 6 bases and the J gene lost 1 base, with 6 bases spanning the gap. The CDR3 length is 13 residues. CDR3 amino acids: CASGRQNTGELFF. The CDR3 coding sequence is TGTGCTAGTGGCCGACAGAACACCGGGGAGCTGTTTTTT.

For the CDR3, the DNA is TGTGCCAGCAGCCAAGTAGACAGGTCCAACCGAGAAGCTTTCTTT. The encoded protein is CASSQVDRSNREAFF. The chain is built from TRBV14 and TRBJ1-1; possible D gene TRBD1, 6 bases. Deletions cut 1 base from V and 8 bases from J, with 17 bases between. Germline-derived CDR1 and CDR2 are SGHDN and FVKESK. The CDR3 covers 15 residues.

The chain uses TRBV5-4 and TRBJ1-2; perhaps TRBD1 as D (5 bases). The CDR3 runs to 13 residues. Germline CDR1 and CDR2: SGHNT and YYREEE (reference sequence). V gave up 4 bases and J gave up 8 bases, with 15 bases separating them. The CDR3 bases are TGTGCCAGCAGCATCACAGGTTTTAGGGGCTACACCTTC. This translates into CASSITGFRGYTF.

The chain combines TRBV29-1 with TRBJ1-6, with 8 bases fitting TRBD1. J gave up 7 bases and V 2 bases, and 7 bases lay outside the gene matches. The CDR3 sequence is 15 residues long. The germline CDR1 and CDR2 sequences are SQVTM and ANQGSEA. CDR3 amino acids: CSVEPTRGRNSPLHF. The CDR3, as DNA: TGCAGCGTTGAACCCACCAGGGGGCGGAATTCACCCCTCCACTTT. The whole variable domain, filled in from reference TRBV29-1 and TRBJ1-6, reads SAVISQKPSRDICQRGTSLTIQCQVDSQVTMMFWYRQQPGQSLTLIATANQGSEATYESGFVIDKFPISRPNLTFSTLTVSNMSPEDSSIYLCSVEPTRGRNSPLHFGNGTRLTVT.

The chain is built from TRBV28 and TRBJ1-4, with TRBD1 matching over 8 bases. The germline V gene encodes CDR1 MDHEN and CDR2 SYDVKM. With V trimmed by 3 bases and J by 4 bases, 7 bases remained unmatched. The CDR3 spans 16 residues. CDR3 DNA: TGTGCCAGCAGTTTGGGCAGGGGGCACAATAATGAAAAACTGTTTTTT. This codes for CASSLGRGHNNEKLFF. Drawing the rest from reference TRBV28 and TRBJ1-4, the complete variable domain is DVKVTQSSRYLVKRTGEKVFLECVQDMDHENMFWYRQDPGLGLRLIYFSYDVKMKEKGDIPEGYSVSREKKERFSLILESASTNQTSMYLCASSLGRGHNNEKLFFGSGTQLSVL.

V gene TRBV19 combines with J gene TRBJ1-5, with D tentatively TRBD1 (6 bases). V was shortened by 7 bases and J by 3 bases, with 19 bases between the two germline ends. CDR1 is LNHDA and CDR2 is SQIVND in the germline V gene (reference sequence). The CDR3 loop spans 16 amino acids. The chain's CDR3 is CASTRGGGRANQPQHF. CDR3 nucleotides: TGTGCCAGTACAAGGGGAGGGGGAAGGGCCAATCAGCCCCAGCATTTT.

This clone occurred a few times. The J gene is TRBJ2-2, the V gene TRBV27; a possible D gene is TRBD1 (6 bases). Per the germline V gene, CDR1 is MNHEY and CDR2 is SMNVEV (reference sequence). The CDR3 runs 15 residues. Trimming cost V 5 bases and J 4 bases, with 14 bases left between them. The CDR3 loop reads CASSANRVSTGELFF. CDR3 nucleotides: TGTGCCAGCAGTGCGAACAGGGTGAGCACCGGGGAGCTGTTTTTT.

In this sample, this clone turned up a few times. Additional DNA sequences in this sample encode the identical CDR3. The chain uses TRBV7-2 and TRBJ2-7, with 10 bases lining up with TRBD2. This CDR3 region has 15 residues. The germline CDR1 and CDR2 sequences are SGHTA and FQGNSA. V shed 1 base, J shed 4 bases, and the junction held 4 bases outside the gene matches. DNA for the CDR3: TGTGCCAGCAGCTTAGGGGCTAGCGGGGGTTACGAGCAGTACTTC. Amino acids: CASSLGASGGYEQYF.

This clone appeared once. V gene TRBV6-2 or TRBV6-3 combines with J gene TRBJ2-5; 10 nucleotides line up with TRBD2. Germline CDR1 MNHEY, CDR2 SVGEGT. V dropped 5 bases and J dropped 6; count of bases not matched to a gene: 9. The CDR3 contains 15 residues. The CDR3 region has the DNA TGTGCCAGCAGTGCCAGCGGGGGGGCACGAAAGACCCAGTACTTC. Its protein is CASSASGGARKTQYF.

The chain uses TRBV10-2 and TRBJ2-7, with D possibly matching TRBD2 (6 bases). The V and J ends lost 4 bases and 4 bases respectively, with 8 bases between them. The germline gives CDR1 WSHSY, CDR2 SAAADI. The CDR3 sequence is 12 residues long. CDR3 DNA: TGCGCCAGCAGTGTTGGGGGGTACGAGCAGTACGTC. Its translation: CASSVGGYEQYV.

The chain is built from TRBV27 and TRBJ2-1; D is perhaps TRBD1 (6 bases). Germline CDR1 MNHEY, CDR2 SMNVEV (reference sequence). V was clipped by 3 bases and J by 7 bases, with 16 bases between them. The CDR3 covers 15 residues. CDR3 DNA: TGTGCCAGCAGTTTGGGGGCCGGGATGAGGAATGAGCAGTTCTTC. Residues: CASSLGAGMRNEQFF.

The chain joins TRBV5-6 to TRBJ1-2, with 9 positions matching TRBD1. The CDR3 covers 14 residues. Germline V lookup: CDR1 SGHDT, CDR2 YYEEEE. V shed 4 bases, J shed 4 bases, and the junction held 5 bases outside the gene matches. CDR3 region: CASSPGTGSYGYTF. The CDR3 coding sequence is TGTGCCAGCAGCCCCGGGACAGGGTCCTATGGCTACACCTTC.

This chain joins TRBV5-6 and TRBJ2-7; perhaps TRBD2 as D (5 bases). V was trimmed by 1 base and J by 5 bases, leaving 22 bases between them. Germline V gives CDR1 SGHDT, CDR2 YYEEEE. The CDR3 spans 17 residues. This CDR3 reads CASSLRLSRRKTNEQYF. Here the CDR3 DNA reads TGTGCCAGCAGCTTGAGGCTTTCCCGGAGGAAGACCAACGAGCAGTACTTC.

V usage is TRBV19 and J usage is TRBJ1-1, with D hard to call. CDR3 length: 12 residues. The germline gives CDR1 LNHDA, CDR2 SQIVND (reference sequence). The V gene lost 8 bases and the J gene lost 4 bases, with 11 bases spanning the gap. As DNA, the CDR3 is TGTGCCAGTGCGCGAGGGATCACTGAAGCTTTCTTT. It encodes CASARGITEAFF. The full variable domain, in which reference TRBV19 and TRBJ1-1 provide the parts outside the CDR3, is DGGITQSPKYLFRKEGQNVTLSCEQNLNHDAMYWYRQDPGQGLRLIYYSQIVNDFQKGDIAEGYSVSREKKESFPLTVTSAQKNPTAFYLCASARGITEAFFGQGTRLTVV.

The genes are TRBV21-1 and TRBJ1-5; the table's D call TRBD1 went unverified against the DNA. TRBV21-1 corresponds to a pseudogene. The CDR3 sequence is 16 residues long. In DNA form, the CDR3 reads TGTGCCAGCAGCCCGTCCCGGGACAGGGTCGGTCAGCCCCAGCATTTT. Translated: CASSPSRDRVGQPQHF.

For the CDR3, the DNA is TGTGCCAGCAGCCCCGACTCTACGACGAACACTGAAGCTTTCTTT. It codes for CASSPDSTTNTEAFF. The chain combines TRBV5-5 with TRBJ1-1, with no clear D. The V end lost 4 bases, the J end lost 1 base, and 14 bases lay between the germline ends. The CDR3 spans 15 residues. Germline values: CDR1 SGHKS, CDR2 YYEKEE (reference sequence).

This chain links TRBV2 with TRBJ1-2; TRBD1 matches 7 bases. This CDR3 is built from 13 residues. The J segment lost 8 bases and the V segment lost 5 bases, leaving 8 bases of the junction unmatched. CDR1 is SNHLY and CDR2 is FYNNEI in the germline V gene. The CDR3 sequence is CASSTTGIGGYTF. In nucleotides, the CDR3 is TGTGCCAGCAGTACGACAGGGATTGGGGGCTACACCTTC.

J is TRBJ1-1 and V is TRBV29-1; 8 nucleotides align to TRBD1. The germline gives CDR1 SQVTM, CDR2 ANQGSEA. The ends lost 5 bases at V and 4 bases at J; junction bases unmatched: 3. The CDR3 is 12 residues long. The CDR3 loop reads CSVQGARTEAFF. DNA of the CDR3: TGCAGCGTTCAGGGGGCGCGCACTGAAGCTTTCTTT.

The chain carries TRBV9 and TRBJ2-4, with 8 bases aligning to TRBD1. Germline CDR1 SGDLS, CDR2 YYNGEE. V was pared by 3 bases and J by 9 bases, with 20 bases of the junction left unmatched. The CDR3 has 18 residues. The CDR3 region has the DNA TGTGCCAGCAGCGGGAATCCCTCGGGGGCGCAAGGACAGGGCATTCAGTACTTC. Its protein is CASSGNPSGAQGQGIQYF.

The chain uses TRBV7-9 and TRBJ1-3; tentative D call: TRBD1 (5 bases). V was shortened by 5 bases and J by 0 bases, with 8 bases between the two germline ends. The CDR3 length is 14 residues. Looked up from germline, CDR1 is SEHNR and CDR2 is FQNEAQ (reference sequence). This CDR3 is CASSLDSSGNTIYF. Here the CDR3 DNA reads TGTGCCAGCAGCCTCGACAGCTCTGGAAACACCATATATTTT.